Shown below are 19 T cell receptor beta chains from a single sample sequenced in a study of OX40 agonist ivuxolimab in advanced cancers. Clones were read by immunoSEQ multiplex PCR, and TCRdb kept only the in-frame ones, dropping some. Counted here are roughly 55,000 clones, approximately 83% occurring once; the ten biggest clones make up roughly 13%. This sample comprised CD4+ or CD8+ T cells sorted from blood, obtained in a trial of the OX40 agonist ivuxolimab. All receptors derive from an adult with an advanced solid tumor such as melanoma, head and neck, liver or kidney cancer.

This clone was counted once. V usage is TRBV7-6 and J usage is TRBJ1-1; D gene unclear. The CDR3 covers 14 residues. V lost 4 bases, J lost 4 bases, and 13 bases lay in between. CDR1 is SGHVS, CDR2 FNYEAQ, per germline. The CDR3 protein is CASSSSAEGTEAFF. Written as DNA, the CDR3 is TGTGCCAGCAGCTCCTCCGCCGAGGGCACTGAAGCTTTCTTT.

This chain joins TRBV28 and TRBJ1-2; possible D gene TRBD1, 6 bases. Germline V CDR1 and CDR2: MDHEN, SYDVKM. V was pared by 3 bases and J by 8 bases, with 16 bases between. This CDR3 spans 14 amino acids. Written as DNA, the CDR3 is TGTGCCAGCAGTTTCTCAGCGGGGGCGCTGGGCTACACCTTC. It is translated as CASSFSAGALGYTF.

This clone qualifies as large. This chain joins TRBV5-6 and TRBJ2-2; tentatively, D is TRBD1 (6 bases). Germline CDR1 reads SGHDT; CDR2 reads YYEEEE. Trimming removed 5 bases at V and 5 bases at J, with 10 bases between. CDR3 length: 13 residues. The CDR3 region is CASRRGRTGELFF. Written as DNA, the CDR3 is TGTGCCAGCAGGAGGGGGAGAACCGGGGAGCTGTTTTTT.

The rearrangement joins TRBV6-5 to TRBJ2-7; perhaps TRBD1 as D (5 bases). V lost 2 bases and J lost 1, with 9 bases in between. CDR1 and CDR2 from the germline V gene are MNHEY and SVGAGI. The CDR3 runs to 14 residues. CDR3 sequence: CASSYTGPSYEQYF. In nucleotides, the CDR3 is TGTGCCAGCAGTTACACAGGTCCTTCCTACGAGCAGTACTTC.

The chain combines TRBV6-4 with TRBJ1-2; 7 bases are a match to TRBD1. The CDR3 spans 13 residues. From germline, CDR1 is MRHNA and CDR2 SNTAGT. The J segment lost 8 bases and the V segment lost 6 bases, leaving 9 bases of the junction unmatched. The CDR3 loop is CASREQGLGGYTF. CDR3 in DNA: TGTGCCAGCAGGGAACAGGGGCTAGGCGGCTACACCTTC.

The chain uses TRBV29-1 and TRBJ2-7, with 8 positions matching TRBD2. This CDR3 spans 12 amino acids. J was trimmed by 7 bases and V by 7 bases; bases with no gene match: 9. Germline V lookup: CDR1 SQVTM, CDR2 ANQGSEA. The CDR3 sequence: CSAGGGTGEQYF. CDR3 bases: TGCAGCGCCGGGGGGGGGACGGGGGAGCAGTACTTC.

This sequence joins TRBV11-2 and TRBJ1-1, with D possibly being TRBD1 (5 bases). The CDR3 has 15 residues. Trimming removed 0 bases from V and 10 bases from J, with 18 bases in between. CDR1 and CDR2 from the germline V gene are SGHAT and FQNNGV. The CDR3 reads CASSLEAVAGVRAFF. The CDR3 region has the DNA TGTGCCAGCAGCTTAGAAGCGGTGGCGGGGGTTCGAGCTTTCTTT.

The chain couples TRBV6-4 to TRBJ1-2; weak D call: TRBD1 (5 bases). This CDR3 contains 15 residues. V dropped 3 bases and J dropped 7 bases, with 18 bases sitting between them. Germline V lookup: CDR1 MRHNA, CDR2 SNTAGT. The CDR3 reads CASSESWGSTGGYTF. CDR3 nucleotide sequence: TGTGCCAGCAGTGAATCCTGGGGGAGCACTGGTGGCTACACCTTC.

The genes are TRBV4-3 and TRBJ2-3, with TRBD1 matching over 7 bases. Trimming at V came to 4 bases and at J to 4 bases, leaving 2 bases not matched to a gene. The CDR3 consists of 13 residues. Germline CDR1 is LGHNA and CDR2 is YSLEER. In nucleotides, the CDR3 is TGCGCCAGCAGCCCGACAGGGCCAGATACGCAGTATTTT. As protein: CASSPTGPDTQYF.

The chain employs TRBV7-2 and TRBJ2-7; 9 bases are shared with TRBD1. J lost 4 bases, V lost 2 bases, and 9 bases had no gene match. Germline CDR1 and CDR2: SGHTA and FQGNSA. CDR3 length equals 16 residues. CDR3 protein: CASSLSSPGQGYEQYF. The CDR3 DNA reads TGTGCCAGCAGCTTAAGCTCTCCGGGACAGGGTTACGAGCAGTACTTC.

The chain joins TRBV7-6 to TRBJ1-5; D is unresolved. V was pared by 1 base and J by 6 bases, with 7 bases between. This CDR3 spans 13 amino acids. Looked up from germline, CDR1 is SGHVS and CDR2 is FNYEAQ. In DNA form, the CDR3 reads TGTGCCAGCAGCTTAGGTGGGTTTCAGCCCCAGCATTTT. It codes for CASSLGGFQPQHF.

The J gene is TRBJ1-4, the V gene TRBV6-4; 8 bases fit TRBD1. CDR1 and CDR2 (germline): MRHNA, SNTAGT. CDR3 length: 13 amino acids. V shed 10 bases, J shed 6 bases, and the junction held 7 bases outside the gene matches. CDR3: CANSDRAYEKLFF. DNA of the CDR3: TGTGCCAACTCGGACAGGGCATATGAAAAACTGTTTTTT.

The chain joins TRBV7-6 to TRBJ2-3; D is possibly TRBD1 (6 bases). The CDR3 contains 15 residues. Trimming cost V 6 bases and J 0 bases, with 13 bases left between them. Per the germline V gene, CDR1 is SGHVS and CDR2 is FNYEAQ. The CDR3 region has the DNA TGTGCCAGCAGTCTTAAAGGGGGTAGCACAGATACGCAGTATTTT. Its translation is CASSLKGGSTDTQYF.

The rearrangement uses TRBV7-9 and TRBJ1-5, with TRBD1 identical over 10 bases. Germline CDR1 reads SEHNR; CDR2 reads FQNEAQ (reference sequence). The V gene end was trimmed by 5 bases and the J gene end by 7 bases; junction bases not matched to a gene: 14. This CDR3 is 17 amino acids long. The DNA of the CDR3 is TGTGCCAGCAGCCTATACCCCCGGACAGGGGGATGGCAGCCCCAGCATTTT. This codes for CASSLYPRTGGWQPQHF.

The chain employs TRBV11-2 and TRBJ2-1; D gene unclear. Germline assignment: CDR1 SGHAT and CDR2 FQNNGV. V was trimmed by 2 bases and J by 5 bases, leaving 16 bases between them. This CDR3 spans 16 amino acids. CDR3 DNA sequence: TGTGCCAGCAGCTTATATCCAAGGAGTGGTGACAATGAGCAGTTCTTC. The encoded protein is CASSLYPRSGDNEQFF.

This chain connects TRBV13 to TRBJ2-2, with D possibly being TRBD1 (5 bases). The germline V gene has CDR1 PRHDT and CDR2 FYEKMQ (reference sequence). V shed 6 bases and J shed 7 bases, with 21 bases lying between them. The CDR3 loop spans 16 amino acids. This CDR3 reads CASSSWTRKVIGELFF. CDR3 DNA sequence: TGTGCCAGCAGTTCTTGGACACGGAAGGTTATCGGGGAGCTGTTTTTT.

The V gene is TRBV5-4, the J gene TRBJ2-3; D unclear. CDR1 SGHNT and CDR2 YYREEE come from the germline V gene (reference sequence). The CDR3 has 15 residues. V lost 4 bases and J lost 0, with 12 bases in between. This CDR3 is CASSPTPTSTDTQYF. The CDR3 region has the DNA TGTGCCAGCAGCCCGACCCCAACTAGCACAGATACGCAGTATTTT.

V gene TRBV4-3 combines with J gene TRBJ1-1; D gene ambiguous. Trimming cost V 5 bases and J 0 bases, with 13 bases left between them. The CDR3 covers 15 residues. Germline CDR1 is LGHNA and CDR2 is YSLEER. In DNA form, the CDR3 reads TGCGCCAGCAGCTTGGGGAGGGAGGTGAACACTGAAGCTTTCTTT. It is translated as CASSLGREVNTEAFF.

The CDR3 nucleotides read TGTGCCAGCAGCCCGGCCGGGCCCTTGGGTTGGACCTTC. The encoded protein is CASSPAGPLGWTF. V is TRBV7-3 and J is TRBJ1-2; D remains unclear. The germline CDR1 and CDR2 sequences are SGHTA and FQGTGA. The length of the CDR3 is 13 residues. V lost 5 bases to trimming and J lost 14 bases, with 21 bases between them.